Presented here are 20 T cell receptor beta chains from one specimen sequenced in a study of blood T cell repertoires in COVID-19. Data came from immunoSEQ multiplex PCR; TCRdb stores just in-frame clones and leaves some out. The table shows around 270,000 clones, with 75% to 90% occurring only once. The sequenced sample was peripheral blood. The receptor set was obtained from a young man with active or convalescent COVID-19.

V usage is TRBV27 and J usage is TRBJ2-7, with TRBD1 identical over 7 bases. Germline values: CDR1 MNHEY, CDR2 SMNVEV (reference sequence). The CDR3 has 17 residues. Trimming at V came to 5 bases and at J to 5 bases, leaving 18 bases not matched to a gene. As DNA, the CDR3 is TGTGCCAGCAGTCCTACCTCCCCGACAGGGTTCGGGAACGAGCAGTACTTC. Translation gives CASSPTSPTGFGNEQYF.

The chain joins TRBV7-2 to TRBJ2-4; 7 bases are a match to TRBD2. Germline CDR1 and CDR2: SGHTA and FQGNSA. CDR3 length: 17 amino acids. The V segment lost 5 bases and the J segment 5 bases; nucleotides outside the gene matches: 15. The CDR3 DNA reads TGTGCCAGCAGCCCGCCAGCCCACCTCCTAGCGGAAAACATTCAGTACTTC. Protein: CASSPPAHLLAENIQYF. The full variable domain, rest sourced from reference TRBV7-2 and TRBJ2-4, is GAGVSQSPSNKVTEKGKDVELRCDPISGHTALYWYRQSLGQGLEFLIYFQGNSAPDKSGLPSDRFSAERTGGSVSTLTIQRTQQEDSAVYLCASSPPAHLLAENIQYFGAGTRLSVL.

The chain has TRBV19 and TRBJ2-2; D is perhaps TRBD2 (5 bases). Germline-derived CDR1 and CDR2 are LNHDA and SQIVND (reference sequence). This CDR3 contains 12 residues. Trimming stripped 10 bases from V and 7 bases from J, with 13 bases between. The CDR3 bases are TGTGCCACCCGCCTTGGGAGCGGGGAGCTGTTTTTT. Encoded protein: CATRLGSGELFF.

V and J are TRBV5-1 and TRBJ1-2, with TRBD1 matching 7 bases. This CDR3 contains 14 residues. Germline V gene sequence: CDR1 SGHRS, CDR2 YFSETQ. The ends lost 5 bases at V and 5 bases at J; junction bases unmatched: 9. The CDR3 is CASRTYDREYGYTF. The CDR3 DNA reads TGCGCCAGCAGAACCTATGACAGGGAGTATGGCTACACCTTC.

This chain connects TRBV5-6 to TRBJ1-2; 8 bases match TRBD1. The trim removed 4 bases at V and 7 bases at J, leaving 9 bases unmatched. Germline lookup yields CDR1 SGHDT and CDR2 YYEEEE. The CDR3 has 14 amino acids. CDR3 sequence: CASSDRTGFSGYTF. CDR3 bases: TGTGCCAGCAGCGACCGGACAGGGTTTTCTGGCTACACCTTC.

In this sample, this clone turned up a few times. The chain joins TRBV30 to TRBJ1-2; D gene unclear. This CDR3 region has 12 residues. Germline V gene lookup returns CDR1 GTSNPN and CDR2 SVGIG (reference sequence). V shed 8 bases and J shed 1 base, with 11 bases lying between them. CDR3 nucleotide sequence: TGTGCCCGCGCCGTTAGTAACTATGGCTACACCTTC. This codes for CARAVSNYGYTF.

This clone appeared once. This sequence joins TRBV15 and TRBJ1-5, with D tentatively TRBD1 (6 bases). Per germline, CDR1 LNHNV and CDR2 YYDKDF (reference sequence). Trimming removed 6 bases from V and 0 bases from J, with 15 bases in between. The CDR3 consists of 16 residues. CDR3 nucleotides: TGTGCCACCAGTACTGACAGGAGGAATAGCAATCAGCCCCAGCATTTT. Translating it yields CATSTDRRNSNQPQHF.

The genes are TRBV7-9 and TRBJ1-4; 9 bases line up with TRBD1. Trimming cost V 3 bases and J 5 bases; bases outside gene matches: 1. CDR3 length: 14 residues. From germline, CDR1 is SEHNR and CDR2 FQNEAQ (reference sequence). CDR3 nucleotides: TGTGCCAGCAGCTTTGGACAGGGGAATGAAAAACTGTTTTTT. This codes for CASSFGQGNEKLFF.

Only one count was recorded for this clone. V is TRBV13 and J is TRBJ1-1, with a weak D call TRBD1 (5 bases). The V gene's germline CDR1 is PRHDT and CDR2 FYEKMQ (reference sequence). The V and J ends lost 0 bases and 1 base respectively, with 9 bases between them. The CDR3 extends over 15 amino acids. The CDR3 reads CASSLGRQGNTEAFF. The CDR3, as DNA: TGTGCCAGCAGCTTAGGCCGTCAGGGGAACACTGAAGCTTTCTTT.

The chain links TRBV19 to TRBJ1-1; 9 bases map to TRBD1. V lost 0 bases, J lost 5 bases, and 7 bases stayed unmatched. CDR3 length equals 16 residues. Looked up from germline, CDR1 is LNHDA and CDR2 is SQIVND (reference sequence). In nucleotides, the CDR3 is TGTGCCAGTAGTATAGATCAGTGGACAGGGGTGACTGAAGCTTTCTTT. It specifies CASSIDQWTGVTEAFF. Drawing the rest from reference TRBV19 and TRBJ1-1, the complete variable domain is DGGITQSPKYLFRKEGQNVTLSCEQNLNHDAMYWYRQDPGQGLRLIYYSQIVNDFQKGDIAEGYSVSREKKESFPLTVTSAQKNPTAFYLCASSIDQWTGVTEAFFGQGTRLTVV.

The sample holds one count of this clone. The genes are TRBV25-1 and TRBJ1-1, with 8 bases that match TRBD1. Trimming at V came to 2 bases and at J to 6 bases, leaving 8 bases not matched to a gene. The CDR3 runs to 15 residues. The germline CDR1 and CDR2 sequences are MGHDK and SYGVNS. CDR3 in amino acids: CASSEDDRGFSEAFF. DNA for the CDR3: TGTGCCAGCAGTGAAGATGACAGGGGATTCTCTGAAGCTTTCTTT.

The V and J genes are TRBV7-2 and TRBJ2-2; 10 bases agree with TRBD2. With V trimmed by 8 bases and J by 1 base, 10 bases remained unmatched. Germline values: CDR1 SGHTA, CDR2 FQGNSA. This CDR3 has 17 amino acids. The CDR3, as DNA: TGTGCCAGCCAGCAGCGGAGGACTAGCGGGAACACCGGGGAGCTGTTTTTT. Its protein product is CASQQRRTSGNTGELFF.

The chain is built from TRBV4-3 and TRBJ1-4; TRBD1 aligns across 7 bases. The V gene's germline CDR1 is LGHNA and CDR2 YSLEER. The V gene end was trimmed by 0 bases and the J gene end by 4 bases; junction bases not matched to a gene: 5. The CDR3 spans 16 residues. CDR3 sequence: CASSQEQGFGNEKLFF. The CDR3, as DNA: TGCGCCAGCAGCCAAGAACAGGGGTTCGGTAATGAAAAACTGTTTTTT.

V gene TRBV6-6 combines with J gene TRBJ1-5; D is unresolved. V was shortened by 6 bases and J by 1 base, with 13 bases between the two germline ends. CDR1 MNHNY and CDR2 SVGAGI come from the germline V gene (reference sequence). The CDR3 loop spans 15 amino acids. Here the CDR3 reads CASRGDGASNQPQHF. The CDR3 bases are TGTGCCAGCAGAGGTGACGGAGCGAGCAATCAGCCCCAGCATTTT.

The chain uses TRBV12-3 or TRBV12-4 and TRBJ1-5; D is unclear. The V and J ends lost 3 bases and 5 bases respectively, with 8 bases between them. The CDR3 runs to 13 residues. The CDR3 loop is CASSLRKDQPQHF. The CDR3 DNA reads TGTGCCAGCAGTTTGAGGAAGGATCAGCCCCAGCATTTT.

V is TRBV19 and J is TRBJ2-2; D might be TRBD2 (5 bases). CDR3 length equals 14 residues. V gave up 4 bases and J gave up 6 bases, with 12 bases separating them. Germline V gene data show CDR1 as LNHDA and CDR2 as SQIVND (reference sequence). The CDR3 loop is CASSTNRGSGELFF. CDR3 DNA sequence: TGTGCCAGTAGTACGAACCGGGGATCCGGGGAGCTGTTTTTT.

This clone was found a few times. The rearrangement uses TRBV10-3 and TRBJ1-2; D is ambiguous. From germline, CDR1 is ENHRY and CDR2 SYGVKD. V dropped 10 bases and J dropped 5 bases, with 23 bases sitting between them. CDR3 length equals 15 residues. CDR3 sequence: CATHLSFGVGYGYTF. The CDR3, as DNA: TGTGCCACTCATCTCTCTTTCGGAGTCGGGTATGGCTACACCTTC.

CDR3 residues: CASSLVSLSTDTQYF. DNA of the CDR3: TGTGCCAGCAGCTTGGTTTCGCTAAGCACAGATACGCAGTATTTT. The rearrangement uses TRBV5-4 and TRBJ2-3, with D unclear. V was trimmed by 0 bases and J by 0 bases, leaving 8 bases between them. CDR3 size: 15 residues. CDR1 and CDR2 (germline): SGHNT, YYREEE (reference sequence).

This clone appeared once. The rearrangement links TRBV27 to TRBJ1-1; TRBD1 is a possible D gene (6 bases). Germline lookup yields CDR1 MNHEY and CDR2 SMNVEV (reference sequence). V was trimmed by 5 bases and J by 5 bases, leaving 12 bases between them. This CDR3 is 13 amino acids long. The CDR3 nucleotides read TGTGCCAGCAGTCTACAGGGTGGAACTGAAGCTTTCTTT. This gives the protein CASSLQGGTEAFF.

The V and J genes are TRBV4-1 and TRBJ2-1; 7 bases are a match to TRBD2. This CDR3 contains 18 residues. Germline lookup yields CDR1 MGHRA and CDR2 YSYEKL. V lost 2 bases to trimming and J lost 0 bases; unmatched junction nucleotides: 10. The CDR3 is CASSQLHPTSSSYNEQFF. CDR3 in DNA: TGCGCCAGCAGCCAACTACACCCGACTAGCAGCTCCTACAATGAGCAGTTCTTC.